The 27 T cell receptor beta chains below all came from one sample that was sequenced in a study of T cells after yellow fever vaccination (dated by TCRdb to about 2019). What the treatment or condition label conveys for this sample: live attenuated yellow fever vaccine strain. The receptor library was made with 5' RACE. Sequencing was performed on an Illumina HiSeq 2500. Using fastp trimming at Q25 and MiXCR clonotype assembly, TCRdb reanalyzed the public sequencing data and kept in-frame beta chains. Rows with a matching CDR3 protein are joined into one entry that keeps the most common DNA and genes. This sample has over 110,000 distinct CDR3 sequences in its table, and 7.7% of those were observed once. Around 0.73% of the sample rests with the top ten. The starting material was CD4+ T cells sorted from PBMCs, obtained 5 days after the yellow fever booster vaccination. Receptors originate from a man aged 25-40 years who received the YFV17D yellow fever vaccine.

This clonotype was picked up many times. The rearrangement links TRBV12-3 or TRBV12-4 to TRBJ1-6; D perhaps matches TRBD1 (6 bases). The CDR3 loop spans 15 amino acids. Deletions cut 5 bases from V and 8 bases from J, with 16 bases between. CDR3 nucleotides: TGTGCCAGCAGTCTAACGACAGGACGGTATTCACCCCTCCACTTT. It encodes CASSLTTGRYSPLHF.

Ten or more counts support this clonotype. The CDR3 loop is CATSDRGQDGGELFF. The CDR3 nucleotides are TGTGCCACCAGTGACCGCGGACAGGATGGGGGGGAGCTGTTTTTT. The chain uses TRBV24-1 and TRBJ2-2, with TRBD1 matching over 7 bases. The CDR3 extends over 15 amino acids. Trimming cost V 4 bases and J 8 bases; bases outside gene matches: 9. Germline V gives CDR1 KGHDR, CDR2 SFDVKD.

Many counts were recorded for this clonotype. This chain uses TRBV7-2 with TRBJ1-2; 9 bases fit TRBD1. The trim removed 6 bases at V and 7 bases at J, leaving 6 bases unmatched. CDR1 is SGHTA and CDR2 is FQGNSA in the germline V gene. The CDR3 length is 13 residues. The CDR3 reads CASRGQGLGGYTF. DNA of the CDR3: TGTGCCAGCAGAGGACAGGGGTTGGGTGGCTACACCTTC.

This clonotype was observed many times. The chain employs TRBV20-1 and TRBJ2-6, with 13 bases lining up with TRBD2. Per germline, CDR1 DFQATT and CDR2 SNEGSKA (reference sequence). The CDR3 runs to 17 residues. V was pared by 3 bases and J by 3 bases, with 5 bases of the junction left unmatched. In DNA form, the CDR3 reads TGCAGTGCTAGTACTGGACTAGCGGGAGTTGGGGCCAACGTCCTGACTTTC. Translating it yields CSASTGLAGVGANVLTF.

This clonotype was observed at least ten times. V and J are TRBV12-3 or TRBV12-4 and TRBJ2-5; tentative D call: TRBD1 (5 bases). Trimming shortened V by 3 bases and J by 2 bases, and 13 bases separated the two germline ends. This CDR3 has 15 residues. The CDR3 nucleotides are TGTGCCAGCAGTTTTAAGGGGCAGCTACAAGAGACCCAGTACTTC. This sequence encodes CASSFKGQLQETQYF.

This clonotype was seen many times. The chain recombines TRBV20-1 with TRBJ2-1, with a weak D call TRBD1 (6 bases). CDR1 DFQATT and CDR2 SNEGSKA come from the germline V gene (reference sequence). Trimming stripped 6 bases from V and 7 bases from J, with 19 bases between. The CDR3 sequence is 14 residues long. The CDR3 is CSAPPAGARNEQFF. In nucleotides, the CDR3 is TGCAGTGCCCCCCCCGCAGGGGCGAGGAATGAGCAGTTCTTC.

This clonotype showed up many times. The V call is TRBV9, the J call TRBJ2-7; D possibly corresponds to TRBD2 (6 bases). V lost 5 bases and J lost 6, with 12 bases in between. The CDR3 extends over 12 amino acids. Per the germline V gene, CDR1 is SGDLS and CDR2 is YYNGEE. The CDR3 here is CASREGPSEQYF. The CDR3 region has the DNA TGTGCCAGCAGGGAGGGACCGTCCGAGCAGTACTTC.

This clonotype was picked up many times. The chain couples TRBV29-1 to TRBJ1-2; maybe TRBD1 (6 bases). The germline V gene encodes CDR1 SQVTM and CDR2 ANQGSEA. The CDR3 is 14 amino acids. V lost 4 bases and J 11 bases, leaving 23 bases between the germline ends. CDR3: CSVAGDISKGGYTF. The CDR3 bases are TGCAGCGTTGCGGGTGACATATCAAAAGGGGGTTACACCTTC.

Points on this clonotype: Possible read error: a much larger clone is one base away. The chain has TRBV3-1 and TRBJ2-3, with 10 bases that match TRBD2. The CDR3 runs to 14 residues. CDR1 and CDR2 (germline): LGHDT, YNNKEL (reference sequence). The CDR3 spells CVSSQLAGTDTQYF. Written as DNA, the CDR3 is TGTGTCAGCAGCCAACTAGCGGGAACAGATACGCAGTATTTT.

This clonotype was seen ten or more times. The chain is built from TRBV10-3 and TRBJ2-1; 14 bases line up with TRBD2. Germline values: CDR1 ENHRY, CDR2 SYGVKD. CDR3 length equals 16 residues. V lost 6 bases to trimming and J lost 6 bases; unmatched junction nucleotides: 7. CDR3 amino acids: CAIRRGLAGAGNEQFF. In DNA form, the CDR3 reads TGTGCCATCAGGAGGGGACTAGCGGGAGCGGGCAATGAGCAGTTCTTC.

This clonotype was seen at least ten times. The genes are TRBV3-1 and TRBJ2-2; D is uncertain. The V gene's germline CDR1 is LGHDT and CDR2 YNNKEL (reference sequence). The ends were cut back, 11 bases at V and 4 bases at J, with 11 bases in the middle. The CDR3 length is 12 residues. This CDR3 is CAAVSTTGELFF. The CDR3 nucleotides are TGTGCCGCCGTATCGACCACCGGGGAGCTGTTTTTT.

This clonotype appeared a few times. The chain has TRBV5-5 and TRBJ2-1; no reliable D call. Trimming pared 4 bases from V and 5 bases from J, leaving 16 bases between. The CDR3 loop spans 15 amino acids. Germline CDR1 and CDR2: SGHKS and YYEKEE (reference sequence). The CDR3 DNA follows: TGTGCCAGCAGCCTTGCTCGTAGTGGGGACAATGAGCAGTTCTTC. Protein sequence: CASSLARSGDNEQFF.

This clonotype has ten or more counts. The V call is TRBV12-3 or TRBV12-4, the J call TRBJ2-4; no firm D call. Trimming removed 5 bases from V and 0 bases from J, with 14 bases in between. The CDR3 contains 16 residues. This chain's CDR3 is CASSQRPELAKNIQYF. In DNA, the CDR3 is TGTGCCAGCAGTCAACGTCCGGAGCTAGCCAAAAACATTCAGTACTTC.

This clonotype appeared many times. Here the CDR3 DNA reads TGCAGCGCCGGAGGTTGGAGGTTGACCACAGATACGCAGTATTTT. Translated: CSAGGWRLTTDTQYF. This chain links TRBV29-1 with TRBJ2-3; a possible D gene is TRBD2 (5 bases). The CDR3 contains 15 residues. Germline lookup yields CDR1 SQVTM and CDR2 ANQGSEA. Trimming pared 7 bases from V and 2 bases from J, leaving 19 bases between.

This clonotype showed up many times. The chain joins TRBV27 to TRBJ1-2; D is unresolved. The V and J ends lost 3 bases and 7 bases respectively, with 18 bases between them. In germline, CDR1 is MNHEY, CDR2 SMNVEV (reference sequence). There are 15 residues in the CDR3. The CDR3 is CASSFNLRGSGGYTF. The CDR3 nucleotides read TGTGCCAGCAGTTTTAATCTGAGAGGGAGTGGTGGCTACACCTTC.

This chain joins TRBV30 and TRBJ1-5, with D possibly TRBD1 on 6 matching bases. The CDR3 totals 15 residues. Germline V gene sequence: CDR1 GTSNPN, CDR2 SVGIG (reference sequence). V lost 2 bases and J 2 bases, leaving 13 bases between the germline ends. This CDR3 reads CAWSIGGPGNQPQHF. The CDR3 DNA follows: TGTGCCTGGAGTATTGGGGGGCCAGGCAATCAGCCCCAGCATTTT. The whole variable domain, filled in from reference TRBV30 and TRBJ1-5, reads SQTIHQWPATLVQPVGSPLSLECTVEGTSNPNLYWYRQAAGRGLQLLFYSVGIGQISSEVPQNLSASRPQDRQFILSSKKLLLSDSGFYLCAWSIGGPGNQPQHFGDGTRLSIL.

This clonotype was seen just once. A read error may be the cause here, since a much bigger clone is one base away. The chain links TRBV7-6 to TRBJ2-1; TRBD2 is a possible D gene (6 bases). The CDR3 contains 16 residues. CDR1 SGHVS and CDR2 FNYEAQ come from the germline V gene. The CDR3 loop reads CASSRLEGRAYNGQFF. For the CDR3, the DNA is TGTGCCAGCAGTCGACTAGAGGGAAGGGCCTACAATGGGCAGTTCTTC.

This clonotype showed up many times. The chain couples TRBV14 to TRBJ2-2; D may be TRBD2 (5 bases). The V end lost 4 bases, the J end lost 2 bases, and 8 bases lay between the germline ends. Germline V gene data show CDR1 as SGHDN and CDR2 as FVKESK. The CDR3 runs 14 residues. CDR3 protein: CASSRTSNTGELFF. The CDR3 nucleotides read TGTGCCAGCAGCCGGACTTCTAACACCGGGGAGCTGTTTTTT.

In the case of this clonotype: A much larger clone lies one base from this, so it may be a read error. V is TRBV7-7 and J is TRBJ2-5, with D hard to call. Germline CDR1 SSHAT, CDR2 FNYEAQ (reference sequence). This CDR3 has 14 amino acids. CDR3 DNA sequence: TGTGCTAGCAGCTTAGCTAAGGTTACGGAGACCCAGTACTTC. This sequence encodes CASSLAKVTETQYF.

This clonotype was recorded at least ten times. The rearrangement joins TRBV14 to TRBJ2-5; the D gene is possibly TRBD1 (5 bases). Germline V gives CDR1 SGHDN, CDR2 FVKESK. Trimming left V 0 bases short and J 4 bases short, with 9 bases between. The CDR3 runs to 14 residues. CDR3 amino acids: CASSQEWQGETQYF. The CDR3 DNA is TGTGCCAGCAGCCAAGAATGGCAGGGAGAGACCCAGTACTTC. The entire variable domain, with the rest obtained from reference TRBV14 and TRBJ2-5, is as follows: EAGVTQFPSHSVIEKGQTVTLRCDPISGHDNLYWYRRVMGKEIKFLLHFVKESKQDESGMPNNRFLAERTGGTYSTLKVQPAELEDSGVYFCASSQEWQGETQYFGPGTRLLVL.

The chain is built from TRBV30 and TRBJ1-5; weak D call: TRBD1 (6 bases). Germline V gene sequence: CDR1 GTSNPN, CDR2 SVGIG (reference sequence). CDR3 length equals 14 residues. The V end was cut by 3 bases, the J end by 1 base, with 10 bases between. CDR3 loop: CAWSLDSSNQPQHF. In nucleotides, the CDR3 is TGTGCCTGGAGCCTGGACAGCAGCAATCAGCCCCAGCATTTT.

This clonotype has a count of ten or more. This chain joins TRBV5-5 and TRBJ1-5; 9 nucleotides align to TRBD1. This CDR3 contains 16 residues. Germline assignment: CDR1 SGHKS and CDR2 YYEKEE (reference sequence). V shed 4 bases, J shed 2 bases, and the junction held 7 bases outside the gene matches. CDR3 in amino acids: CASSMGQGNGNQPQHF. The CDR3 nucleotides read TGTGCCAGCAGCATGGGACAGGGTAATGGCAATCAGCCCCAGCATTTT. Looking up the rest from reference TRBV5-5 and TRBJ1-5 gives the full variable domain: DAGVTQSPTHLIKTRGQQVTLRCSPISGHKSVSWYQQVLGQGPQFIFQYYEKEERGRGNFPDRFSARQFPNYSSELNVNALLLGDSALYLCASSMGQGNGNQPQHFGDGTRLSIL.

At least ten counts were recorded for this clonotype. This chain joins TRBV7-9 and TRBJ2-7; no clear D gene. Trimming took off 1 base at V and 6 bases at J, with 13 bases between the two ends. The CDR3 covers 14 residues. Germline CDR1 is SEHNR and CDR2 is FQNEAQ (reference sequence). CDR3 bases: TGTGCCAGCAGCTTAGAGTACTCCACGGGCGAGCAGTACTTC. This encodes CASSLEYSTGEQYF.

This clonotype was counted ten times or more. The chain combines TRBV12-3 or TRBV12-4 with TRBJ1-4, with D tentatively TRBD1 (5 bases). V gave up 5 bases and J gave up 6 bases, with 10 bases separating them. The CDR3 length is 13 residues. The CDR3 sequence is CASSDRNDEKLFF. CDR3 bases: TGTGCCAGCAGTGACAGAAACGATGAAAAACTGTTTTTT.

With respect to this clonotype: One base away lies a much larger clone, so this may be a sequencing read error. The V call is TRBV6-5, the J call TRBJ2-1, with 7 bases fitting TRBD2. This CDR3 has 16 amino acids. V shed 0 bases and J 7 bases; nucleotides not matched to a gene: 9. Germline V gives CDR1 MNHEY, CDR2 SVGAGI. The CDR3 DNA sequence: TGTGCCAGCAGTTACTCGGTGGCACTAGCGAAGAATGAGCAGTTCTTC. Protein product: CASSYSVALAKNEQFF.

This clonotype showed up many times. This chain connects TRBV12-3 or TRBV12-4 to TRBJ2-1, with D possibly TRBD2 on 5 matching bases. The CDR3 sequence is 14 residues long. Trimming shortened V by 0 bases and J by 4 bases, and 7 bases separated the two germline ends. The CDR3 loop is CASSLAGEYNEQFF. The CDR3 DNA reads as TGTGCCAGCAGTTTAGCGGGAGAGTACAATGAGCAGTTCTTC.

The table lists this clonotype with many counts. J is TRBJ2-2 and V is TRBV19, with D possibly TRBD2 on 5 matching bases. Germline lookup yields CDR1 LNHDA and CDR2 SQIVND (reference sequence). The V and J ends lost 3 bases and 4 bases respectively, with 9 bases between them. The CDR3 spans 14 residues. In DNA, the CDR3 is TGTGCCAGTAGTATTCCGGGGAGCACCGGGGAGCTGTTTTTT. This gives the protein CASSIPGSTGELFF.